This is a list of T cell receptor delta chains from one sample in a study of gamma-delta T cells after stem cell transplantation. TCRdb ran CATT on the RT-PCR reads. The table includes under 2,500 delta-chain clones, over 2.5% detected once. The sample consisted of gamma-delta T cells. The receptors stem from a human donor. It is not recorded whose cells these are; they may come from a transplant donor. CDR3s include the opening cysteine and the closing phenylalanine or tryptophan. D genes are given only for firm matches. Clone size appears in some rows only: once, few, many, or a class for an expanded clone.

.,TRDV2,18,TRDJ1,TRDD3,CACDTVRLGDVYTDKLIF,TGTGCCTGTGACACCGTCAGGCTGGGGGATGTCTATACCGATAAACTCATCTTT
medium-sized,TRAV38-2/DV8,22,TRDJ1,TRDD3,CAYRSILVLVGGYAEHTDKLIF,TGTGCTTATAGGAGCATCCTCGTACTAGTCGGGGGATACGCAGAGCACACCGATAAACTCATCTTT
medium-sized,TRDV2,18,TRDJ1,TRDD3,CACDTVGLGGPYTDKLIF,TGTGCCTGTGACACCGTCGGACTGGGGGGGCCGTACACCGATAAACTCATCTTT
few,TRDV1,19,TRDJ1,TRDD3,CALGEPPALGDKYTDKLIF,TGTGCTCTTGGGGAGCCTCCCGCACTGGGGGATAAGTACACCGATAAACTCATCTTT
.,TRDV2,16,TRDJ1,TRDD3,CACDPILGDTTDKLIF,TGTGCCTGTGACCCAATACTGGGGGATACGACCGATAAACTCATCTTT
large,TRDV2,17,TRDJ1,TRDD3,CACDTIPGDRSTDKLIF,TGTGCCTGTGACACCATCCCGGGGGATCGGTCCACCGATAAACTCATCTTT
medium-sized,TRDV2,16,TRDJ1,.,CACDTVVPGVEMRLIF,TGTGCCTGTGACACCGTGGTTCCGGGGGTAGAGATGAGGCTCATCTTT
few,TRDV1,22,TRDJ1,TRDD3,CALGPPALEGNVLGDNTDKLIF,TGTGCTCTTGGGCCCCCAGCCTTGGAGGGTAACGTACTGGGGGATAACACCGATAAACTCATCTTT
once,TRDV2,15,TRDJ1,.,CACDTLLENRDKLIF,TGTGCCTGTGACACCTTACTGGAGAACCGCGATAAACTCATCTTT
few,TRDV1,18,TRDJ1,TRDD3,CALGGTGYWGITQIKLIF,TGTGCTCTTGGGGGAACGGGGTACTGGGGGATAACCCAGATCAAACTCATCTTT
.,TRDV2,20,TRDJ1,.,CACDYLRGGPKQSYTDKLIF,TGTGCCTGTGACTACCTACGAGGGGGGCCCAAACAATCCTACACCGATAAACTCATCTTT
medium-sized,TRDV2,17,TRDJ1,TRDD3,CACDVLGDSMYTDKLIF,TGTGCCTGTGACGTACTGGGGGACTCCATGTACACCGATAAACTCATCTTT
medium-sized,TRDV2,14,TRDJ1,.,CACDTVGGQRKLIF,TGTGCCTGTGACACCGTGGGGGGACAACGAAAACTCATCTTT
medium-sized,TRDV2,15,TRDJ1,TRDD3,CACDTVVLGDNQLIF,TGTGCCTGTGACACCGTCGTATTGGGGGACAATCAGCTCATCTTT
medium-sized,TRDV2,15,TRDJ1,TRDD3,CACDRGWGIRDKLIF,TGTGCCTGTGACAGAGGGTGGGGGATACGCGATAAACTCATCTTT
medium-sized,TRDV2,16,TRDJ1,TRDD3,CACDALGDRNTDKLIF,TGTGCCTGTGACGCTCTGGGGGACCGTAACACCGATAAACTCATCTTT
large,TRDV2,16,TRDJ1,TRDD3,CACDDLLGDATDKLIF,TGTGCCTGTGACGACCTACTGGGGGATGCCACCGATAAACTCATCTTT
medium-sized,TRDV1,18,TRDJ1,TRDD3,CALGEHNGGSMYTDKLIF,TGTGCTCTTGGGGAACATAATGGGGGATCAATGTACACCGATAAACTCATCTTT
few,TRDV2,19,TRDJ1,TRDD3,CACGPVLGDTRRNTDKLIF,TGTGCCTGTGGCCCCGTACTGGGGGATACGCGGAGAAACACCGATAAACTCATCTTT
medium-sized,TRDV2,23,TRDJ1,TRDD3,CACDTVALGVYWGIRSNTDKLIF,TGTGCCTGTGACACGGTAGCCCTCGGCGTATACTGGGGGATACGATCGAACACCGATAAACTCATCTTT
.,TRDV2,23,TRDJ3,TRDD3,CASDPIEVDGLGDTPWDTRQMFF,TGTGCCAGTGACCCGATCGAGGTTGATGGACTGGGGGATACCCCCTGGGACACCCGACAGATGTTTTTC
.,TRDV2,17,TRDJ1,TRDD3,CACDTVLLGDTTDKLIF,TGTGCCTGTGACACCGTTTTACTGGGGGATACTACCGATAAACTCATCTTT
medium-sized,TRDV2,20,TRDJ1,TRDD3,CACDTIQGVLGDTRADKLIF,TGTGCCTGTGACACCATTCAAGGCGTACTGGGGGATACGCGGGCCGATAAACTCATCTTT
.,TRDV2,17,TRDJ1,TRDD3,CACGTVGLGEAADKLIF,TGTGCCTGTGGCACCGTAGGGCTGGGGGAAGCGGCAGATAAACTCATCTTT
.,TRDV2,17,TRDJ1,TRDD3,CACDTFPGIGVTDKLIF,TGTGCCTGTGACACTTTTCCGGGGATAGGGGTCACCGATAAACTCATCTTT
few,TRDV2,19,TRDJ1,TRDD3,CACVPLLGFSEGDTDKLIF,TGTGCCTGTGTCCCCTTACTGGGGTTCTCCGAGGGAGACACCGATAAACTCATCTTT
few,TRDV1,25,TRDJ1,.,CALGEPAFLRPLDWGRLGGTDKLIF,TGTGCTCTTGGGGAACCGGCCTTCCTACGTCCCCTAGACTGGGGGAGGTTAGGGGGCACCGATAAACTCATCTTT
medium-sized,TRDV2,15,TRDJ1,TRDD3,CACDPLGKRTDKLIF,TGTGCCTGTGACCCACTGGGGAAAAGGACCGATAAACTCATCTTT
.,TRDV2,21,TRDJ1,TRDD3,CACDTVSPTTGGRTYTDKLIF,TGTGCCTGTGACACCGTTTCTCCTACGACTGGGGGGCGGACATACACTGATAAACTCATCTTT
medium-sized,TRDV2,15,TRDJ2,.,CACDTMGTLTAQLFF,TGTGCCTGTGACACGATGGGAACTTTGACAGCACAACTCTTCTTT
medium-sized,TRDV2,19,TRDJ1,TRDD3,CACDTVNGGYVGSTDKLIF,TGTGCCTGTGACACTGTAAATGGGGGATACGTGGGGTCCACCGATAAACTCATCTTT
few,TRDV2,14,TRDJ1,.,CACDTLEYTDKLIF,TGTGCCTGTGACACTCTGGAATACACCGATAAGCTCATCTTT
few,TRDV2,18,TRDJ1,TRDD3,CACDRIPTGDTLTDKLIF,TGCGCCTGTGACCGCATTCCTACGGGGGATACGCTCACCGATAAACTCATCTTT
medium-sized,TRDV2,23,TRDJ1,TRDD3,CACDPVGRITPYNHFTGADKLIF,TGTGCCTGTGACCCCGTCGGCAGAATCACCCCGTACAATCACTTTACTGGGGCCGATAAACTCATCTTT
medium-sized,TRDV2,20,TRDJ3,TRDD3,CACDTLGDTQSSWDTRQMFF,TGTGCCTGTGACACGCTGGGGGATACCCAAAGCTCCTGGGACACCCGACAGATGTTTTTC
medium-sized,TRDV2,17,TRDJ1,.,CACDTVTAGRYTDKLIF,TGTGCCTGTGACACCGTAACTGCTGGGAGGTACACCGATAAACTCATCTTT
medium-sized,TRDV2,20,TRDJ1,TRDD3,CACDTASRNYWGSQGDKLIF,TGTGCCTGTGACACCGCGTCAAGGAATTACTGGGGATCCCAGGGCGATAAACTCATCTTT
medium-sized,TRDV2,16,TRDJ1,.,CACDTVGVPYTDKLIF,TGTGCCTGTGACACAGTGGGGGTACCGTACACCGATAAACTCATCTTT
.,TRDV2,22,TRDJ1,TRDD3,CACDMIPTDPLGDTSPNDKLIF,TGTGCCTGTGACATGATTCCTACGGACCCCTTGGGGGATACGAGCCCGAACGATAAACTCATCTTT
medium-sized,TRDV2,19,TRDJ3,TRDD3,CACDTIGGTSSWDTRQMFF,TGTGCCTGTGACACCATTGGGGGAACCAGCTCCTGGGACACCCGACAGATGTTTTTC
medium-sized,TRDV2,19,TRDJ1,TRDD3,CACDPIGGYTPGYTDKLIF,TGTGCCTGTGACCCCATCGGGGGATACACTCCAGGGTACACCGATAAACTCATCTTT
.,TRDV2,20,TRDJ1,TRDD3,CACDPVNWGIRVGYTDKLTF,TGTGCCTGTGACCCCGTGAACTGGGGGATACGCGTAGGGTACACCGATAAACTCACCTTT
.,TRDV2,17,TRDJ1,.,CACDTLRAPGFADILIF,TGTGCCTGTGACACCCTGAGGGCCCCGGGGTTCGCCGATATACTCATCTTT
medium-sized,TRDV2,19,TRDJ3,.,CACDTGGLRSSWDTRQMFF,TGTGCCTGTGACACGGGGGGACTACGGAGCTCCTGGGACACCCGACAGATGTTTTTC
few,TRDV2,15,TRDJ1,TRDD3,CACEELGDTQDKLIF,TGTGCCTGTGAAGAACTGGGGGATACGCAGGATAAACTCATCTTT
medium-sized,TRDV2,19,TRDJ1,TRDD3,CACDTLGTFGGYGSDKLIF,TGTGCCTGTGACACTCTAGGTACTTTTGGGGGATACGGCAGCGATAAACTCATCTTT
medium-sized,TRDV2,18,TRDJ3,TRDD3,CACDTLTGGTWDTRQMFF,TGTGCCTGTGACACTCTTACTGGGGGAACCTGGGACACCCGACAGATGTTTTTC
medium-sized,TRDV2,13,TRDJ1,.,CACDALASDKLIF,TGTGCCTGTGACGCACTGGCCAGCGATAAACTCATCTTT
medium-sized,TRDV2,15,TRDJ1,.,CACDNVSTGPEALIF,TGTGCCTGTGACAATGTTTCTACGGGACCCGAGGCACTCATCTTT
medium-sized,TRDV2,16,TRDJ1,TRDD3,CACDPLGDQVGDKLIF,TGTGCCTGTGACCCCCTGGGGGACCAAGTCGGCGATAAACTCATCTTT
.,TRDV2,16,TRDJ1,TRDD3,CACDTLGDTGTDKLIF,TGTGCCTGTGACACGTTAGGGGATACCGGCACCGATAAACTCATCTTT